This T cell receptor beta chain was recovered during a study of T cells in Graves' hyperthyroidism and ophthalmopathy (dated by TCRdb to between 2018 and 2021). For context, the study as a whole: Peripheral blood samples were taken at initial diagnosis, before any treatment was given. To identify distinguishing TCR V-J signatures, a discovery cohort of 95 to 100 patients was used, comprising 40 to 45 with Graves' ophthalmopathy and about 59 with stable Graves' hyperthyroidism. Prospective prediction of ophthalmopathy was tested in an independent validation cohort of 18 to 20 hyperthyroidism patients and some 17 patients who later progressed to ophthalmopathy. The 95 to 100 discovery patients were randomly divided into training and test sets at a 7:3 ratio. In about 6 Graves' hyperthyroidism patients, the study also compared T-cell repertoires from thyroid tissue with T-cell repertoires from blood. Following sampling, methimazole starting at 30 mg daily was given to hyperthyroidism patients, and high-dose intravenous methylprednisolone was given to ophthalmopathy patients. According to the paper, TCR Vbeta CDR3 sequencing was carried out on approximately 140 peripheral blood samples, which came from around 43 ophthalmopathy, around 74 hyperthyroidism and about 17 progressor patients.

Overall study outcomes, separate from this receptor: Most expanded thyroid clonotypes (frequency above 0.001) were also found in blood, which suggests that blood repertoires may mirror thyroid immune responses. In validation, the model predicted progression to ophthalmopathy with approximately 70% sensitivity and 72% to 75% specificity, a median of about 6 months before onset. Sample size was not statistically predetermined, and investigators were not blinded to group allocation. A model built on a 13 V-J signature distinguished ophthalmopathy from stable hyperthyroidism, reaching 87.88% sensitivity and around 81% specificity in cross-validation and 80%/75% in testing.

As encoded in the germline V gene (reference sequence), CDR1 is SGHNT while CDR2 is YYREEE. V and J are trimmed by 4 bases and 8 bases, and the gene matches miss 4 bases of the junction. From its cysteine to its phenylalanine, the CDR3 spans 14 amino acids. Of the read, only the CDR3 DNA is kept; its 42 bases are in frame from base 1. Turning to this clonotype: Which antigen it targets is not known. Base qualities are not at hand, and no much larger clone is one base apart.

The TCR beta CDR3 regions were amplified from the RNA transcripts. The TCR CDR3 was subjected to a first round of RT-PCR using the HTBI primer set and the Qiagen OneStep RT-PCR kit. Libraries were constructed in a second round of multiplex PCR, after which size selection and purification were carried out. Paired-end sequencing of the libraries was performed with 100 bp reads on an Illumina HiSeq2000. The source study handled its data this way. SOAPnuke was used to process the raw data, with reads discarded if the reads contained adapters or uncalled bases, had a mean Phred below 15, or lacked an exact constant-primer or identifier match. High-quality paired reads were merged with COPE v1.2.5, and unique nucleotide sequences were defined as clonotypes. MiTCR v1.1 was used to align clonotypes to the IMGT TRBV, TRBD and TRBJ reference segments. The analysis was restricted to V-J combinations with a frequency above 0.0001, which together covered 99.2% of the repertoires. The TCS score was defined as the ratio of F50 (clonal expansion) to E x V (chaos), calculated using BLOSUM62-based TCRdist between CDR3 peptides within each V-J. Welch's t-statistics and random forest reduced 450 to 600 V-J features to roughly 13, which were used in a naive Bayes classifier (R e1071). TCRdb reran the public reads through fastp at Q25 and MiXCR, keeping productive beta chains. Each entry is one CDR3 protein sequence, shown with its most common DNA and genes. V and J calls and clone size were set by TCRdb, not the authors. This sample holds a few hundred thousand distinct CDR3 sequences; 14% to 15% were observed only once. Of the sample, approximately 32% is held by the ten largest clones.

Graves' hyperthyroidism was defined as stable when no progression to ophthalmopathy occurred over 18 months of follow-up. Hyperthyroidism patients were newly diagnosed, with disease duration under 2 months, and aged 18 to 65 years. Patients with uncontrolled infections, other autoimmune diseases, pregnancy or lactation were excluded. Clinical symptoms, serum thyroxine and TRAb, thyroid ultrasound, and orbital computed tomography formed the basis for the diagnoses. Ficoll-Paque density gradient centrifugation was used to isolate PBMCs from approximately 10 ml of fresh peripheral blood. Total RNA was extracted with Trizol reagent, and quality was checked on an Agilent 2100 Bioanalyzer.

The sequencing sample was made of blood. The clonotype was recovered from a woman under 40 with Graves' hyperthyroidism. The rearrangement combines TRBV5-4 with TRBJ2-1, with 12 middle bases fitting TRBD2. The nucleotide sequence reads as follows: TGTGCCAGCAGCACGCCTAGCGGGGGGGATGAGCAGTTCTTC. This sequence encodes CASSTPSGGDEQFF. When the CDR3 is completed using the reference TRBV5-4 and TRBJ2-1 genes on either side, the full variable domain is ETGVTQSPTHLIKTRGQQVTLRCSSQSGHNTVSWYQQALGQGPQFIFQYYREEENGRGNFPPRFSGLQFPNYSSELNVNALELDDSALYLCASSTPSGGDEQFFGPGTRLTVL.